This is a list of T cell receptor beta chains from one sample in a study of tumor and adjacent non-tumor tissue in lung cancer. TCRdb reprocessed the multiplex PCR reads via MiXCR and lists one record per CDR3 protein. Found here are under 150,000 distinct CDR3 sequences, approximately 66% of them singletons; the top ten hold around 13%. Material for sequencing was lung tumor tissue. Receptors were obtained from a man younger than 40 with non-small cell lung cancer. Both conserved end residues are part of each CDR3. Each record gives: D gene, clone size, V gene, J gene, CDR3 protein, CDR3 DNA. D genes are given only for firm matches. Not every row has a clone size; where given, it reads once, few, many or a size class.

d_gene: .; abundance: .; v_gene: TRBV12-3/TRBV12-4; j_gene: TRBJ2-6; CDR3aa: CASSLDFGANVLTF; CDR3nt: TGTGCCAGCAGTTTAGATTTTGGGGCCAACGTCCTGACTTTC
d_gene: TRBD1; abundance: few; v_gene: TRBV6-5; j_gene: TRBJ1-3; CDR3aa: CASSRQGWAGDTIYF; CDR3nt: TGTGCCAGCAGTAGACAGGGTTGGGCTGGAGACACCATATATTTT
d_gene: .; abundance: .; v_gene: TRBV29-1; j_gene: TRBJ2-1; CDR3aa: CSAGAREYDEQFF; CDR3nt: TGCAGCGCGGGAGCACGAGAGTACGATGAGCAGTTCTTC
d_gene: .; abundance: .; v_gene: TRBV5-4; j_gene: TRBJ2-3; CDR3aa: CASSQGLSIGTQYF; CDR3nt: TGTGCCAGCAGCCAAGGACTGAGCATAGGTACGCAGTATTTT
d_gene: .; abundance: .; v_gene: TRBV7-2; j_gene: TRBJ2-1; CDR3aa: CANSPYLYNEQFF; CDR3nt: TGTGCCAACAGCCCTTACCTCTACAATGAGCAGTTCTTC
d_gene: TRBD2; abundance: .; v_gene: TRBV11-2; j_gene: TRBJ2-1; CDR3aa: CASKAGLRVNNEQFF; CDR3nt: TGTGCCAGCAAGGCGGGACTAAGAGTGAACAATGAGCAGTTCTTC
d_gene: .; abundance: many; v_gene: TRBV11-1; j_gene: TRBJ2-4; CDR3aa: CASRKNHQGANIQYF; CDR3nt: TGTGCCAGCAGAAAAAACCACCAAGGGGCAAACATTCAGTACTTC
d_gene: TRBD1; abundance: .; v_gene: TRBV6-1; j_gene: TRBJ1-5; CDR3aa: CASSGDRGGYINQPQHF; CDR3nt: TGTGCCAGCAGTGGGGACAGGGGGGGCTATATCAATCAGCCCCAGCATTTT
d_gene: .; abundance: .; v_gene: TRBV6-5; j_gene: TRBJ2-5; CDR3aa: CASSSRGWGLESQYF; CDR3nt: TGTGCCAGCAGTTCACGGGGATGGGGCCTAGAGTCCCAGTACTTC
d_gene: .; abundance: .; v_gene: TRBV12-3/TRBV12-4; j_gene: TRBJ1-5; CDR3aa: CASSRGTRKQPQHF; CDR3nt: TGTGCCAGCAGCCGGGGGACACGGAAACAGCCCCAGCACTTT
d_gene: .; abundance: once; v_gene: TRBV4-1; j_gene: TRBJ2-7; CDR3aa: CASSKGETGQTYEQYF; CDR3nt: TGCGCCAGCAGCAAAGGCGAGACAGGACAGACCTACGAGCAATACTTC
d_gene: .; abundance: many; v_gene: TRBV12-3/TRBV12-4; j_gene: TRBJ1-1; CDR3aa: CASSLRLGQAFF; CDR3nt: TGTGCCAGCAGTTTACGATTAGGGCAAGCTTTCTTT
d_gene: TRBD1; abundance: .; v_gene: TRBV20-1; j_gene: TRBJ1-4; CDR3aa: CSARDSARGSEKLFF; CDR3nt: TGCAGTGCTAGAGATTCGGCCAGGGGGAGTGAAAAACTGTTTTTT
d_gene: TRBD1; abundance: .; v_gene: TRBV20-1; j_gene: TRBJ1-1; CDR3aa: CSVRDQKQGFVGAEAYF; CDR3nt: TGCAGTGTTAGAGATCAGAAACAGGGGTTTGTAGGGGCTGAAGCTTACTTT
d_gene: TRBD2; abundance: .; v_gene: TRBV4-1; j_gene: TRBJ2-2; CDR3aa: CARSQDSGGAHTEELFF; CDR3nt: TGCGCCCGCAGCCAAGATAGCGGGGGGGCGCACACCGAGGAGCTGTTTTTT
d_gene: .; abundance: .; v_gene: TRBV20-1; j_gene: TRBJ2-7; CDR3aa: CSASPGNTYERYF; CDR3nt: TGCAGTGCTAGCCCCGGGAACACATACGAGCGGTACTTC
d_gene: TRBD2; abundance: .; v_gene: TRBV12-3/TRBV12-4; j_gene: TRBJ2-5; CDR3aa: CDSSPEPAGKEETQYF; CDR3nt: TGTGACAGCAGCCCCGAGCCAGCGGGGAAGGAAGAGACCCAGTACTTC
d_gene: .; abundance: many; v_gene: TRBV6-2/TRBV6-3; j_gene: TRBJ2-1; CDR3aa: CASEDLQSMGEQFF; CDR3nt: TGTGCCAGCGAGGACTTACAGAGTATGGGTGAGCAGTTCTTC
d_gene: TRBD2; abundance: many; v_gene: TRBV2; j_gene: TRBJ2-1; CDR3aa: CASRGMGGRPNEQFF; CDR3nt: TGTGCCAGCAGGGGGATGGGAGGGAGGCCCAATGAGCAGTTCTTC
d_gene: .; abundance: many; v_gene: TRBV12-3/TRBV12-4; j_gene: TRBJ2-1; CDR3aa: CASSPFLADVESEQFF; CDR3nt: TGTGCCAGCAGTCCCTTTTTAGCGGACGTGGAAAGTGAGCAGTTCTTC
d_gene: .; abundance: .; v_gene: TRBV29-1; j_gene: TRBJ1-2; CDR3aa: CSVSQIGYTF; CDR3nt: TGCAGCGTTTCTCAAATTGGTTACACCTTC
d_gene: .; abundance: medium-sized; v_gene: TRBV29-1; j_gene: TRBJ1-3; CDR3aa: CSVEYVGSGSGNTIYF; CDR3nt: TGCAGCGTTGAGTATGTCGGGTCGGGATCTGGAAACACCATATATTTT
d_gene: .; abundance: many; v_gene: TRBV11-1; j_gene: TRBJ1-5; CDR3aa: CASSFGSNQPQHF; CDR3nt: TGTGCCAGCAGCTTCGGGAGCAATCAGCCCCAGCATTTT
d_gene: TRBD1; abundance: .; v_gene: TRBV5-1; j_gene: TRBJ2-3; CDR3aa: CASSRDRGTDTQYF; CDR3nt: TGCGCCAGCAGTCGGGACAGGGGCACAGATACGCAGTATTTT
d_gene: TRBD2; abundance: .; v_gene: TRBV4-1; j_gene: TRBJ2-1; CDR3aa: CASSQELLAGDNEQFF; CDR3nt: TGCGCCAGCAGTCAGGAACTACTAGCGGGAGACAATGAGCAGTTCTTC
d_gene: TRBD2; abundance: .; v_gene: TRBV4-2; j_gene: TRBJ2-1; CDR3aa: CASSQLGLAGGSEQLF; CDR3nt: TGTGCCAGCAGTCAGCTAGGACTAGCGGGGGGAAGTGAGCAGCTCTTC
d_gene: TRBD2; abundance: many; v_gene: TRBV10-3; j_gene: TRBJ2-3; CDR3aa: CAINPTSGGAADTQYF; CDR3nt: TGTGCCATCAACCCGACTAGCGGGGGGGCCGCAGATACGCAGTATTTT
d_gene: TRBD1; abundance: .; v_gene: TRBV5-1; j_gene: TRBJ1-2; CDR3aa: CASSFTGQGNGYTF; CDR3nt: TGCGCCAGCAGCTTCACAGGACAGGGCAATGGCTACACCTTC
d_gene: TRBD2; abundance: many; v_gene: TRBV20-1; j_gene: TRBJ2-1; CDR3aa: CSARGLAGFGNEQFF; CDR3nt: TGCAGTGCTAGAGGGCTAGCGGGGTTCGGCAATGAGCAGTTCTTC
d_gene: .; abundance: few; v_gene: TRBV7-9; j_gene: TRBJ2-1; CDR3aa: CASSSGVLQSHEQFF; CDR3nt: TGTGCCAGCAGCTCCGGGGTGTTGCAATCCCATGAGCAGTTCTTC